The clone carrying this T cell receptor beta chain was observed a handful of times. Its antigen is not known. The data derive from a study of beta chain features in type 1 diabetes. General study findings and limits: Researchers report that Type 1 diabetes patients had moderately but significantly shorter TCRB CDR3s across all four CD4+ subsets. TCRB repertoires of naive, central memory and Treg cells appeared more similar among patients than among healthy donors. Researchers could not determine here whether HLA type influences TCRB rearrangement.

Expressed TCRB transcripts were sequenced, since all the RNA that had been isolated was reverse transcribed. Here immunoSEQ multiplex PCR was the method, and the copy in TCRdb shows in-frame clones only, minus some. The sample lists 130,000 or so clones, 9% to 10% occurring once. Based on CD45RO/CCR7/CD25/CD127/CD95/CD27, CD4+ regulatory, stem cell-like memory, naive and central memory cells were sorted. The sequencing sample was made of central memory CD4+ T cells from blood. The sequence derives from a middle-aged woman in good health.

CDR3 in amino acids: CASSAEGGGNQPQHF. Here the CDR3 DNA reads TGTGCCAGCAGTGCCGAAGGGGGGGGCAATCAGCCCCAGCATTTT. This chain links TRBV6-4 with TRBJ1-5; TRBD1 might be the D (6 bases). The V gene's germline CDR1 is MRHNA and CDR2 SNTAGT. The CDR3 extends over 15 amino acids. V lost 4 bases and J lost 2, with 12 bases in between.